The 6 T cell receptor beta chains below all came from one sample that was sequenced in a study of T cells after yellow fever vaccination (dated by TCRdb to between 2019 and 2020). In light of the paper, this sample's treatment or condition label describes: live attenuated yellow fever vaccine strain. The library was made by 5' RACE. Data came from an Illumina HiSeq 2500. Starting from the raw public reads, TCRdb applied fastp trimming at Q25, assembled clones with MiXCR and retained in-frame beta chains. Each record represents a unique CDR3 protein, reported with the most common genes and DNA among its rows. This sample has about 74,000 distinct CDR3 sequences in its table, and roughly 7.4% of those were observed once. 30% to 45% of the sample belongs to the ten largest clones. The sequenced sample was CD8+ T cells sorted from PBMCs, obtained 5 to 6 days after the first yellow fever vaccination. All receptors derive from a man between 18 and 35 years old who received the YFV17D yellow fever vaccine.

This clonotype showed up just a few times. The gene calls are TRBV4-3 and TRBJ2-7; TRBD1 is a possible D gene (5 bases). Trimming removed 3 bases at V and 5 bases at J, with 17 bases between. CDR1 LGHNA and CDR2 YSLEER come from the germline V gene. CDR3 length equals 15 residues. The CDR3 nucleotides are TGCGCCAGCAGCCAGTCCCCCCCAGGGTGGCACGAGCAGTACTTC. Residues: CASSQSPPGWHEQYF.

The genes are TRBV10-3 and TRBJ2-2; 7 positions agree with TRBD1. V shed 6 bases and J 2 bases; nucleotides not matched to a gene: 6. Germline CDR1 is ENHRY and CDR2 is SYGVKD. The CDR3 consists of 15 residues. The CDR3, as DNA: TGTGCCATCAGGGGGACAGAAGAAAACACCGGGGAGCTGTTTTTT. This sequence encodes CAIRGTEENTGELFF.

This clonotype was counted between two and nine times. The chain has TRBV4-1 and TRBJ2-1, with D possibly TRBD1 on 6 matching bases. This CDR3 is built from 16 residues. Trimming removed 2 bases from V and 9 bases from J, with 20 bases in between. From germline, CDR1 is MGHRA and CDR2 YSYEKL. The CDR3 loop is CASSQPLGQSRGEQFF. The CDR3 nucleotides are TGCGCCAGCAGCCAACCCCTTGGACAGAGCCGAGGTGAGCAGTTCTTC.

This clonotype was seen many times. The V call is TRBV4-1, the J call TRBJ2-7; D is possibly TRBD2 (5 bases). V dropped 6 bases and J dropped 3 bases, with 15 bases sitting between them. CDR3 size: 14 residues. CDR1 MGHRA and CDR2 YSYEKL come from the germline V gene. The CDR3 region is CASRVSSGSYEQYF. The CDR3 DNA reads TGCGCCAGCAGAGTCAGTTCGGGGAGCTACGAGCAGTACTTC.

Ten or more counts support this clonotype. The rearrangement joins TRBV5-1 to TRBJ2-7, with a tentative D call TRBD2 (7 bases). The germline V gene has CDR1 SGHRS and CDR2 YFSETQ. Trimming pared 4 bases from V and 4 bases from J, leaving 15 bases between. The CDR3 extends over 14 amino acids. Here the CDR3 DNA reads TGCGCCAGCAGCATCCGGACTAGGGGGTACGAGCAGTACTTC. Translated: CASSIRTRGYEQYF.

This clonotype was recorded a few times. This chain joins TRBV4-1 and TRBJ1-5; D remains unclear. The CDR3 is 14 amino acids. Germline V lookup: CDR1 MGHRA, CDR2 YSYEKL. Trimming stripped 0 bases from V and 3 bases from J, with 6 bases between. The CDR3: CASSQERYNQPQHF. The CDR3 DNA follows: TGCGCCAGCAGCCAAGAACGGTACAATCAGCCCCAGCATTTT.